The text below deals with one T cell receptor beta chain. Antigen unknown. This sample was taken from a study of response to subunit inactivated influenza vaccine. Study outcomes and limitations: Each seasonal influenza vaccination recruits few new T cells, the authors suggested.

One entry per CDR3 protein, called by TCRdb with MiXCR from the RT-PCR reads. The table includes more than 400,000 distinct CDR3 sequences, approximately 11% detected once. The germline V gene has CDR1 SGHTA and CDR2 FQGNSA. The CDR3 is made up of 15 amino acids. The V and J ends lost 5 bases and 5 bases respectively, with 15 bases between them. The TCR was taken from a man over 45 who received an inactivated influenza vaccine. The chain is built from TRBV7-2 and TRBJ2-2, with a weak D call TRBD1 (5 bases). This specimen was PBMCs from blood, taken about 40 days after vaccination. The CDR3 loop is CASSRHTQGTGELFF. CDR3 bases: TGTGCCAGCAGCCGACACACGCAGGGTACCGGGGAGCTGTTTTTT.